This record looks at one T cell receptor (beta chain) sequence and its context. Its antigen remains unidentified. This specimen comes from a study of cytotoxic CD8 clonotypes in ibrutinib-treated CLL. Overall study: Investigators collected response samples after a median around twelve months of treatment, range 6 to 36. Notes on the study in general: At progression, clonality fell back toward baseline after rising at ibrutinib response.

Clones were read by immunoSEQ multiplex PCR, and TCRdb kept only the in-frame ones, dropping some. The sample lists about 310,000 clones, around four fifths occurring once. CDR1 and CDR2 from the germline V gene are PRHDT and FYEKMQ (reference sequence). This CDR3 region has 19 residues. V lost 1 base and J lost 1; bases outside the gene matches: 10. This material consisted of PBMCs, taken before ibrutinib treatment. This TCR derives from a human donor with chronic lymphocytic leukemia. V and J are TRBV13 and TRBJ2-3; TRBD2 aligns across 11 bases. In DNA, the CDR3 is TGTGCCAGCAGCTTAGATTCTATCGGGACTAGCGGTGGCACAGATACGCAGTATTTT. Translated, it gives CASSLDSIGTSGGTDTQYF.